This TCR beta chain originates from a study of Ad26.COV2.S vaccination and SARS-CoV-2 variants. Background on the study: Donor allocation was to the COV1001 Ad26.COV2.S trial arm. In the study, Ad26.COV2.S was injected intramuscularly once, or twice 56 days apart. General study findings and limits: Substantial breadth in spike-specific CD8+ and CD4+ T cell responses was reportedly seen after vaccination. Breadth of non-spike TCRs did not differ between vaccinees and placebo recipients.

This CDR3 is 14 amino acids long. Germline V gives CDR1 MDHEN, CDR2 SYDVKM. V was cut by 7 bases and J by 6 bases, with 18 bases left in between. TCRdb keeps only in-frame clones here, not all; method: immunoSEQ multiplex PCR. The sample lists 350,000 to 450,000 clones, approximately 91% occurring once. About this clone itself: What it binds is not known.

The sample's treatment: some 19 received Ad26.COV2.S at low or high dose, single or two shots; roughly five received placebo; per-sample allocation not given. It was on day 63 after the first vaccine or placebo injection that samples were taken. This chain uses TRBV28 with TRBJ2-5; D is possibly TRBD1 (6 bases). The sequences come from peripheral blood, collected in a trial of Ad26.COV2.S vaccine versus placebo. The TCR comes from a person between 18 and 60 years old who received the Ad26.COV2.S COVID-19 vaccine or a placebo. CDR3 loop: CASTPHGRGKTQYF. The CDR3 DNA reads as TGTGCCAGCACTCCCCACGGCAGGGGTAAGACCCAGTACTTC.